This T cell receptor beta chain is from a study of blood T cell repertoires in COVID-19. Study overall: The study drew acute and convalescent COVID-19 samples from the United States, Italy and Spain. T cells, B-cell-depleted T cells, or PBMCs provided the cDNA or gDNA that served as material.

This CDR3 is 13 amino acids long. Trimming removed 8 bases from V and 4 bases from J, with 12 bases in between. Germline V CDR1 and CDR2: KGHSH, LQKENI. In the authors' workflow: Estimation of nucleated cell counts was performed using reference gene primer amplification. Here immunoSEQ multiplex PCR was the method, and the copy in TCRdb shows in-frame clones only, minus some. The DNA was the basis for D and trimming; V, J and clone size are from that table. The profile shows tens of thousands of clones, almost 90% of them singletons. This sequence was found in a woman between 45 and 60 years old with active or convalescent COVID-19. Specimen: peripheral blood. The gene calls are TRBV18 and TRBJ1-5; D may be TRBD1 (5 bases). As DNA, the CDR3 is TGTGCCAGCGCGGGGGTACTAAATCAGCCCCAGCATTTT. This translates into CASAGVLNQPQHF.